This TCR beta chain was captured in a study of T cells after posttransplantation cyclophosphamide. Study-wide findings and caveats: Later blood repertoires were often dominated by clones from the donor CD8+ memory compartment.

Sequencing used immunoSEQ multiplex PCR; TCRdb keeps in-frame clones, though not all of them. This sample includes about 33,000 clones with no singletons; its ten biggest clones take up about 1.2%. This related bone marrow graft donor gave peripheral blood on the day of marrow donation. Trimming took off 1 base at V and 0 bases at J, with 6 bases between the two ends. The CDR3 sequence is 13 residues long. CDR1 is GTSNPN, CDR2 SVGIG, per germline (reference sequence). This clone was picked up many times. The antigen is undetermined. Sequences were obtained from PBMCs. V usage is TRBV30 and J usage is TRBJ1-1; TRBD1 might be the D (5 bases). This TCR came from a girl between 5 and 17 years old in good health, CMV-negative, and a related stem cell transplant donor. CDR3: CAWSGQLNTEAFF. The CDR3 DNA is TGTGCCTGGAGTGGACAGCTGAACACTGAAGCTTTCTTT. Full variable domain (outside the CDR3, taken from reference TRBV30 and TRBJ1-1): SQTIHQWPATLVQPVGSPLSLECTVEGTSNPNLYWYRQAAGRGLQLLFYSVGIGQISSEVPQNLSASRPQDRQFILSSKKLLLSDSGFYLCAWSGQLNTEAFFGQGTRLTVV.